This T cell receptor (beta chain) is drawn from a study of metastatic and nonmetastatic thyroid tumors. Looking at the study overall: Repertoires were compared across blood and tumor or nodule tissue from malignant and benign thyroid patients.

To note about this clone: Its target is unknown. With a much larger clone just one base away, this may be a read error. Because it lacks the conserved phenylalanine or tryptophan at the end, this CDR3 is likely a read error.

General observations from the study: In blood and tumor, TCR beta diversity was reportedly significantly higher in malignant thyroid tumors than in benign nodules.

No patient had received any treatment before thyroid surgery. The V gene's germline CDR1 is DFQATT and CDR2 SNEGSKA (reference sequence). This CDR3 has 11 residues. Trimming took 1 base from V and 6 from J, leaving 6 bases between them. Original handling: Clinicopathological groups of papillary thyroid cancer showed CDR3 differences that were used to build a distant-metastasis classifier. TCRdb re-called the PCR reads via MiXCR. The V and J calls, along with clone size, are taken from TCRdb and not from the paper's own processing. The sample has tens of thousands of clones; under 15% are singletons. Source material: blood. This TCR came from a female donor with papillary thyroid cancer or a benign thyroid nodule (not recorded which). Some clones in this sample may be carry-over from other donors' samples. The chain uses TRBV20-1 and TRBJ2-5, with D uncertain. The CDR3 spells CSARGSKTQYL. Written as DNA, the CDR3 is TGCAGTGCTAGAGGGTCGAAGACCCAGTACTTA.